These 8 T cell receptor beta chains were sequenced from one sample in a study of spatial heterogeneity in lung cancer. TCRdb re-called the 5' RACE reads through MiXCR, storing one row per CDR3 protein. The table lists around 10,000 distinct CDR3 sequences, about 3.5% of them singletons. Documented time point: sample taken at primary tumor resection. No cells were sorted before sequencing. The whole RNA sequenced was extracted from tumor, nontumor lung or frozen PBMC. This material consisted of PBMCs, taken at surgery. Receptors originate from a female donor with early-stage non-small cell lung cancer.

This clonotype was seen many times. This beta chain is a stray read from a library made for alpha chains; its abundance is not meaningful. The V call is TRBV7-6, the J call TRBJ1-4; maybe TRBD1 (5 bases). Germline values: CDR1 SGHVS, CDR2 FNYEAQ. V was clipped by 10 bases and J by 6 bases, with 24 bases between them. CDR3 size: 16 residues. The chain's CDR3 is CATRWGTGTLHEKLFF. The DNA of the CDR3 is TGTGCCACCCGCTGGGGCACGGGAACACTCCATGAAAAACTGTTTTTT.

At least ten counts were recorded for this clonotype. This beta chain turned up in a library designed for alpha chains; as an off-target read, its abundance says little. CDR3 sequence: CASSYEVLAGGGNEQFF. The CDR3 DNA reads as TGTGCCAGCAGTTATGAGGTACTAGCGGGAGGAGGGAATGAGCAGTTCTTC. The V gene is TRBV6-2 or TRBV6-3, the J gene TRBJ2-1; 12 bases match TRBD2. The V gene's germline CDR1 is MNHEY and CDR2 SVGEGT. V gave up 3 bases and J gave up 7 bases; unmatched junction bases: 10. The CDR3 contains 17 residues.

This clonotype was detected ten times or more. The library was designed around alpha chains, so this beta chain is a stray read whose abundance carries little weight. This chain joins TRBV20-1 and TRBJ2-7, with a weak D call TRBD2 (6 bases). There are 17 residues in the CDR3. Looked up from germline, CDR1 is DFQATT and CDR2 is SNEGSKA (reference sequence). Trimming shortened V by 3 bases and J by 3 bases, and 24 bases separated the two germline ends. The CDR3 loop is CSARPPSSPSELYEQYF. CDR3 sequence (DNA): TGCAGTGCTAGGCCCCCAAGTTCTCCTAGCGAGCTCTACGAGCAGTACTTC.

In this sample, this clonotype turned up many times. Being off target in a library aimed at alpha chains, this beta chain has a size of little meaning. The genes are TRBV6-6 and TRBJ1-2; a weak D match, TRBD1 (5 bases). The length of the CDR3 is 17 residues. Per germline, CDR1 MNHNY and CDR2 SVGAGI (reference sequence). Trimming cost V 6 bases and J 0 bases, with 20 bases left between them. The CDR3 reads CASRGLGVQKANYGYTF. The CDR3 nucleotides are TGTGCCAGCAGGGGGCTTGGGGTTCAGAAGGCTAACTATGGCTACACCTTC.

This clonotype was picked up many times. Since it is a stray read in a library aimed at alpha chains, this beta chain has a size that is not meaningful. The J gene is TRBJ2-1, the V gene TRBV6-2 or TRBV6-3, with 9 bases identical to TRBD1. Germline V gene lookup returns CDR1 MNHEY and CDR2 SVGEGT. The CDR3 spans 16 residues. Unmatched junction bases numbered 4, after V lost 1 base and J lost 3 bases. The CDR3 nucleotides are TGTGCCAGCAGTTACTACCAGACAGGGGGCTACAATGAGCAGTTCTTC. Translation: CASSYYQTGGYNEQFF.

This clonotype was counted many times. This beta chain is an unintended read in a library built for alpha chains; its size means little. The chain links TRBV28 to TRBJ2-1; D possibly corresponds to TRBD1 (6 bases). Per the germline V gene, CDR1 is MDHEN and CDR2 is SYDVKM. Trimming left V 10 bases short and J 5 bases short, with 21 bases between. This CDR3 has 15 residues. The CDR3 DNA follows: TGTGCCACCACGACCGAGGACAGATTGGACAATGAGCAGTTCTTC. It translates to CATTTEDRLDNEQFF.

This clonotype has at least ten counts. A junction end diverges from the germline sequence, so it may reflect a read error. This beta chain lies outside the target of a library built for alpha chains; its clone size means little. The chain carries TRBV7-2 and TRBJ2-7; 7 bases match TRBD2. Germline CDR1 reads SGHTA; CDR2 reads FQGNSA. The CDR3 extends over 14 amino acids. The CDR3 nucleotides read TGTGCCAGCAGCTTAGCGCCTTCTAGCGGCGAGCAATACTTC. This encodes CASSLAPSSGEQYF. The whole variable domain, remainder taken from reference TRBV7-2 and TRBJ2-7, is GAGVSQSPSNKVTEKGKDVELRCDPISGHTALYWYRQSLGQGLEFLIYFQGNSAPDKSGLPSDRFSAERTGGSVSTLTIQRTQQEDSAVYLCASSLAPSSGEQYFGPGTRLTVT.

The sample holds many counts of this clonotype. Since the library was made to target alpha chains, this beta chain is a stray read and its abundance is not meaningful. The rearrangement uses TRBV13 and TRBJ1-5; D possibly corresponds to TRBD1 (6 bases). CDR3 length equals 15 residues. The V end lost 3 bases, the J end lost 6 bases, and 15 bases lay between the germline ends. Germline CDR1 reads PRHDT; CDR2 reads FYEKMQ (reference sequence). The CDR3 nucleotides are TGTGCCAGCAGCTTCCGGGGGCTCGGGAGTCAGCCCCAGCATTTT. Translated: CASSFRGLGSQPQHF.